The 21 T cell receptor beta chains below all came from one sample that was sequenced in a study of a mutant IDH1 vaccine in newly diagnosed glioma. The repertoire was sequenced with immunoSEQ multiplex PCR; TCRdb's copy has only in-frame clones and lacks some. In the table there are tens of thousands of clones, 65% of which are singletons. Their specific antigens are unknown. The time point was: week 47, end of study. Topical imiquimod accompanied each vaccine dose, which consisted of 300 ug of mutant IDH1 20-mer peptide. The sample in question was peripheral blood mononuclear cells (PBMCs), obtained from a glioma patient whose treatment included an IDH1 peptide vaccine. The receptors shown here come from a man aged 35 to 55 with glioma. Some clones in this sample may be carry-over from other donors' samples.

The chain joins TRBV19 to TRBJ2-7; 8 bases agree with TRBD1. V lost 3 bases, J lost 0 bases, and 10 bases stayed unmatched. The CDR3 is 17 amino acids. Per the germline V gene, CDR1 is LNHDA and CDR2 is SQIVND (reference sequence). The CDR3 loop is CASSMGSRDRLSYEQYF. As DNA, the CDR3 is TGTGCCAGTAGTATGGGATCCCGGGACAGGCTCTCCTACGAGCAGTACTTC. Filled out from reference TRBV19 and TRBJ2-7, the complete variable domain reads DGGITQSPKYLFRKEGQNVTLSCEQNLNHDAMYWYRQDPGQGLRLIYYSQIVNDFQKGDIAEGYSVSREKKESFPLTVTSAQKNPTAFYLCASSMGSRDRLSYEQYFGPGTRLTVT.

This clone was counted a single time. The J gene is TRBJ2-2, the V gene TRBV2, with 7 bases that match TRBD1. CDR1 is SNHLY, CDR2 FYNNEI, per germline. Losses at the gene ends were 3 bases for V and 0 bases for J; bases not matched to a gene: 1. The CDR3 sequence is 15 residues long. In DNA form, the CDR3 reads TGTGCCAGCAGTGAGACAGGGTCGAACACCGGGGAGCTGTTTTTT. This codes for CASSETGSNTGELFF.

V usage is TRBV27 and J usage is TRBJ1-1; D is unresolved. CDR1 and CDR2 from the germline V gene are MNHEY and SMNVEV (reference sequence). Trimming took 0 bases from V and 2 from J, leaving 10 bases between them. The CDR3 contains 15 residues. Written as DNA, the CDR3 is TGTGCCAGCAGTTTATCCAGGACGGGAAACACTGAAGCTTTCTTT. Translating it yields CASSLSRTGNTEAFF.

CDR3 in DNA: TGTGCCAGACAGGAAAAGGGCTATGGCTACACCTTC. Protein: CARQEKGYGYTF. The rearrangement links TRBV21-1 to TRBJ1-2; the tabulated D call, TRBD1, remains unverified against the DNA. TRBV21-1 is shown as a pseudogene. This CDR3 comprises 12 residues.

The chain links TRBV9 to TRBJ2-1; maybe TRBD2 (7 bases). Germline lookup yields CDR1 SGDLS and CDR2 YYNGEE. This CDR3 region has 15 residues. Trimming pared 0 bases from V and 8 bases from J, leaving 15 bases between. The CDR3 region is CASSVESRGGDEQFF. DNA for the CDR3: TGTGCCAGCAGCGTAGAAAGTAGAGGGGGGGATGAGCAGTTCTTC.

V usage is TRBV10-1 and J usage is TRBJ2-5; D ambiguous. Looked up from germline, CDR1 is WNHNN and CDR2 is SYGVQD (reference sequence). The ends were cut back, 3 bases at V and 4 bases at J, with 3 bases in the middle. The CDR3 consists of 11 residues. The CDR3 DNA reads TGCGCCAGCAGTGACAGAGAGACCCAGTACTTC. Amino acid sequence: CASSDRETQYF.

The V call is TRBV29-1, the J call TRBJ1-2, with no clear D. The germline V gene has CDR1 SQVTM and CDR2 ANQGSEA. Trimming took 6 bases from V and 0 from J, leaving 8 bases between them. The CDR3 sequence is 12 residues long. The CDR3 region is CSVASANYGYTF. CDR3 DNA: TGCAGCGTGGCGTCTGCTAACTATGGCTACACCTTC.

The CDR3: CASSQRSIASHTQYF. CDR3 DNA: TGTGCCAGCAGTCAGAGGTCGATAGCGAGCCATACGCAGTATTTT. The rearrangement joins TRBV2 to TRBJ2-3, with D possibly TRBD2 on 5 matching bases. The germline gives CDR1 SNHLY, CDR2 FYNNEI. This CDR3 is built from 15 residues. V was clipped by 5 bases and J by 7 bases, with 19 bases between them.

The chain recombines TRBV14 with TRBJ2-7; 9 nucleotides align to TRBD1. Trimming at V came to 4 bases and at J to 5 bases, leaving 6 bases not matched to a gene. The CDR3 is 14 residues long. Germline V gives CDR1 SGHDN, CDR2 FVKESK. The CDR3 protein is CASSRTGVLDEQYF. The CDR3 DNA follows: TGTGCCAGCAGCCGGACAGGGGTTCTCGACGAGCAGTACTTC.

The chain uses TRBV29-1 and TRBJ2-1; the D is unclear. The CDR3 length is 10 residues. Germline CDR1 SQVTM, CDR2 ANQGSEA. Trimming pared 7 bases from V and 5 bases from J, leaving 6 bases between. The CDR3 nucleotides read TGCAGCGGGTCAGACAATGAGCAGTTCTTC. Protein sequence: CSGSDNEQFF.

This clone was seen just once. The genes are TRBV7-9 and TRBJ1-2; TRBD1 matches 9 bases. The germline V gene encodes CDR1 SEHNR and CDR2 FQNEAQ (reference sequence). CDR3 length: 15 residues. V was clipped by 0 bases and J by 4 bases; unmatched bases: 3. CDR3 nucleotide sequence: TGTGCCAGCAGCTTAGCATTGGGACAGGGCTATGGCTACACCTTC. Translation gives CASSLALGQGYGYTF.

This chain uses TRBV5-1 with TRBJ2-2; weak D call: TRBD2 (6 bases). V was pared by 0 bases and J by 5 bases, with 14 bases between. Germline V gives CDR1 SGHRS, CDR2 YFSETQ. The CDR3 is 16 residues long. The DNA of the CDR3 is TGCGCCAGCAGCTTGGCTGTTGGGACTGGGACCGGGGAGCTGTTTTTT. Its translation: CASSLAVGTGTGELFF.

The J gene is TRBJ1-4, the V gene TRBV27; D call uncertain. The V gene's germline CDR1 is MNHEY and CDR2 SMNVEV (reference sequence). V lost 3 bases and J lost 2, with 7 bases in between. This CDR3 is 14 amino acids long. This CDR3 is CASSLEHTNEKLFF. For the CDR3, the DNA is TGTGCCAGCAGTTTGGAGCATACTAATGAAAAACTGTTTTTT.

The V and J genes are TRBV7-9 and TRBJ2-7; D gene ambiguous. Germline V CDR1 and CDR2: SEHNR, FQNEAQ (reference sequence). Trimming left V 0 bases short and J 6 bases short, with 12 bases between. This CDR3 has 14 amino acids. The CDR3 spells CASSLAQQGREQYF. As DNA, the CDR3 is TGTGCCAGCAGCTTAGCCCAACAAGGGCGCGAGCAGTACTTC.

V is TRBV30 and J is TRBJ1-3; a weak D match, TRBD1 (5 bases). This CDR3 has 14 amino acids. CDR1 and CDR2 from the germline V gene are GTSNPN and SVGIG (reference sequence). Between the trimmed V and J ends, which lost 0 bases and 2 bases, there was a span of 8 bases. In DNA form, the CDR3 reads TGTGCCTGGAGTGTGGGGGGAACTGGAAACACCATATATTTT. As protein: CAWSVGGTGNTIYF.

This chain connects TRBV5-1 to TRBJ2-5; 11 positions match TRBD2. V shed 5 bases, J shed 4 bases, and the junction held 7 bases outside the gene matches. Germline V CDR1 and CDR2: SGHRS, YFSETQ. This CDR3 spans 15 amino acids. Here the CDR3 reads CASSFSGGALETQYF. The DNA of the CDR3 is TGCGCCAGCAGTTTTAGCGGGGGGGCCCTAGAGACCCAGTACTTC. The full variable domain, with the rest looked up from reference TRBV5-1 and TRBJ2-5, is KAGVTQTPRYLIKTRGQQVTLSCSPISGHRSVSWYQQTPGQGLQFLFEYFSETQRNKGNFPGRFSGRQFSNSRSEMNVSTLELGDSALYLCASSFSGGALETQYFGPGTRLLVL.

The CDR3 sequence: CASSLVAAEAFF. The CDR3 bases are TGTGCCAGCAGCTTAGTTGCCGCTGAAGCTTTCTTT. This chain connects TRBV7-9 to TRBJ1-1, with D uncertain. The CDR3 consists of 12 residues. The germline V gene has CDR1 SEHNR and CDR2 FQNEAQ (reference sequence). Trimming stripped 1 base from V and 6 bases from J, with 6 bases between.

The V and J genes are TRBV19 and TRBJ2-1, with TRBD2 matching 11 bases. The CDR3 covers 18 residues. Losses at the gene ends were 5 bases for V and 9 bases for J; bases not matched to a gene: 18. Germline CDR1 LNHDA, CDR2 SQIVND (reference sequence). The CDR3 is CASSLHPFSGGASSEQFF. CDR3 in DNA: TGTGCCAGTAGTCTCCACCCCTTTAGCGGGGGGGCATCTAGTGAGCAGTTCTTC.

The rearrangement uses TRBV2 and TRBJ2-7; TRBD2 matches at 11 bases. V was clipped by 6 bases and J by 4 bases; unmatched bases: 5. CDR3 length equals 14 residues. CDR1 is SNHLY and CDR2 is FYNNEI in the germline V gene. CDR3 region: CASSPSGGRYEQYF. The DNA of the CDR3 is TGTGCCAGCAGCCCTAGCGGGGGGAGATACGAGCAGTACTTC.

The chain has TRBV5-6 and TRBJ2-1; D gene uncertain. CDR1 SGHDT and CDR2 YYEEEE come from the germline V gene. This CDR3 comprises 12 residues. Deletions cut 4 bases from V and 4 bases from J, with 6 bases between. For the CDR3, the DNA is TGTGCCAGCAGCGCCGGATACAATGAGCAGTTCTTC. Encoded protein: CASSAGYNEQFF.

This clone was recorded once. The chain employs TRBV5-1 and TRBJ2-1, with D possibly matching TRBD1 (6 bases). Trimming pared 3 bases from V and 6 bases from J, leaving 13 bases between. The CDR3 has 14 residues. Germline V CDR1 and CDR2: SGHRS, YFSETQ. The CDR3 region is CASSWGPTSNEQFF. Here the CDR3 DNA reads TGCGCCAGCAGCTGGGGGCCGACCTCCAATGAGCAGTTCTTC.